This entry lists 23 T cell receptor beta chains sequenced from one sample in a study of T-cell memory formation after mild COVID-19. Each CDR3 protein gets one entry after TCRdb re-called the 5' RACE reads with MiXCR. The data show around 220,000 distinct CDR3 sequences, about a sixth seen once. Sequencing was carried out using PBMCs or a T cell subset sorted from them (not recorded which). The receptors come from a man between 18 and 29 years old who had mild COVID-19 (a few samples of this study predate the infection). Cell type and time point are not known.

This clonotype was observed a few times. The J gene is TRBJ1-1, the V gene TRBV5-1; D is possibly TRBD1 (6 bases). Per germline, CDR1 SGHRS and CDR2 YFSETQ. CDR3 length equals 15 residues. Trimming stripped 4 bases from V and 7 bases from J, with 20 bases between. CDR3 coding DNA: TGCGCCAGCAGCCGAGGGGGGGGCCCGAGTGATGAAGCTTTCTTT. It translates to CASSRGGGPSDEAFF.

In its sample, this clonotype was seen once. The V and J genes are TRBV28 and TRBJ1-2, with D possibly being TRBD1 (5 bases). CDR1 MDHEN and CDR2 SYDVKM come from the germline V gene. CDR3 size: 14 residues. V lost 10 bases, J lost 4 bases, and 19 bases lay in between. CDR3 in amino acids: CATSPAGGFYGYTF. The CDR3 DNA is TGTGCCACCTCTCCTGCCGGGGGATTCTATGGCTACACCTTC.

The gene calls are TRBV4-2 and TRBJ2-4; D is ambiguous. Germline V gene data show CDR1 as LGHNA and CDR2 as YNFKEQ. The CDR3 loop spans 15 amino acids. V lost 1 base and J 7 bases, leaving 14 bases between the germline ends. For the CDR3, the DNA is TGTGCCAGCAGCCAAGCTCCTGGGGTAGAGAACATTCAGTACTTC. Translating gives CASSQAPGVENIQYF.

This clonotype was seen a few times. The gene calls are TRBV5-1 and TRBJ1-2; 11 positions match TRBD1. The CDR3 is made up of 17 amino acids. Losses at the gene ends were 4 bases for V and 4 bases for J; bases not matched to a gene: 12. Per the germline V gene, CDR1 is SGHRS and CDR2 is YFSETQ. The CDR3 nucleotides read TGCGCCAGCAGCGGACCCGGGACAGGGGGTAATAGCTATGGCTACACCTTC. As protein: CASSGPGTGGNSYGYTF.

The gene calls are TRBV20-1 and TRBJ2-7, with D perhaps matching TRBD2 (6 bases). The CDR3 loop spans 13 amino acids. Trimming pared 7 bases from V and 3 bases from J, leaving 16 bases between. From germline, CDR1 is DFQATT and CDR2 SNEGSKA (reference sequence). CDR3 in DNA: TGCAGTGTAAGGCGGGCGGGACTCTACGAGCAGTACTTC. Its protein product is CSVRRAGLYEQYF.

CDR3 in amino acids: CASSSLADPSNEQFF. CDR3 bases: TGTGCCAGCAGCTCCTTAGCGGACCCTAGCAATGAGCAGTTCTTC. The J gene is TRBJ2-1, the V gene TRBV7-2; tentatively, D is TRBD2 (6 bases). In germline, CDR1 is SGHTA, CDR2 FQGNSA. This CDR3 spans 15 amino acids. V shed 4 bases and J shed 6 bases, with 16 bases lying between them. Complete variable domain (other parts from reference TRBV7-2 and TRBJ2-1): GAGVSQSPSNKVTEKGKDVELRCDPISGHTALYWYRQSLGQGLEFLIYFQGNSAPDKSGLPSDRFSAERTGGSVSTLTIQRTQQEDSAVYLCASSSLADPSNEQFFGPGTRLTVL.

This clonotype showed up just a few times. This chain joins TRBV12-3 or TRBV12-4 and TRBJ2-1, with a possible D match to TRBD1 (5 bases). V lost 6 bases to trimming and J lost 4 bases, with 13 bases between them. This CDR3 has 14 amino acids. The CDR3 protein is CASRQQEQYNEQFF. In nucleotides, the CDR3 is TGTGCCAGCAGGCAACAGGAGCAGTACAATGAGCAGTTCTTC.

In this sample, this clonotype turned up a few times. The chain recombines TRBV3-1 with TRBJ1-2; 9 bases align to TRBD1. Germline-derived CDR1 and CDR2 are LGHDT and YNNKEL (reference sequence). CDR3 size: 15 residues. Trimming at V came to 1 base and at J to 2 bases, leaving 2 bases not matched to a gene. Here the CDR3 reads CASSQGGTGNYGYTF. As DNA, the CDR3 is TGTGCCAGCAGCCAAGGCGGGACAGGGAACTATGGCTACACCTTC.

The table lists this clonotype with a few counts. This chain links TRBV9 with TRBJ2-1; unclear D gene. The CDR3 consists of 12 residues. Trimming stripped 0 bases from V and 9 bases from J, with 7 bases between. The V gene's germline CDR1 is SGDLS and CDR2 YYNGEE. The chain's CDR3 is CASSVGRSEQFF. CDR3 nucleotides: TGTGCCAGCAGCGTAGGTCGAAGTGAGCAGTTCTTC.

This chain joins TRBV4-1 and TRBJ2-5, with D possibly called TRBD1 or TRBD2 (5 bases each). The CDR3 has 14 residues. V lost 1 base to trimming and J lost 1 base, with 7 bases between them. CDR1 is MGHRA and CDR2 is YSYEKL in the germline V gene. CDR3 region: CASSQVGTQETQYF. The CDR3 coding sequence is TGCGCCAGCAGCCAAGTCGGGACCCAAGAGACCCAGTACTTC.

This clonotype showed up just a few times. The V call is TRBV5-4, the J call TRBJ2-2; D not resolved. This CDR3 has 15 amino acids. Germline V lookup: CDR1 SGHNT, CDR2 YYREEE (reference sequence). Trimming removed 1 base from V and 2 bases from J, with 9 bases in between. The CDR3 DNA reads TGTGCCAGCAGCTTGAAATTAGGTAACACCGGGGAGCTGTTTTTT. It encodes CASSLKLGNTGELFF.

The chain links TRBV4-3 to TRBJ2-3; D is ambiguous. Germline CDR1 LGHNA, CDR2 YSLEER. This CDR3 has 15 amino acids. V lost 0 bases and J 5 bases, leaving 12 bases between the germline ends. Written as DNA, the CDR3 is TGCGCCAGCAGCCAAGAGAATCCAGGCGAAGATACGCAGTATTTT. This gives the protein CASSQENPGEDTQYF.

This clonotype was detected ten times or more. The rearrangement joins TRBV20-1 to TRBJ2-3; TRBD1 aligns across 9 bases. The CDR3 is 15 amino acids. Germline trimming cut 3 bases from V and 5 bases from J; bases unmatched to any gene: 9. CDR1 and CDR2 from the germline V gene are DFQATT and SNEGSKA (reference sequence). As DNA, the CDR3 is TGCAGTGCTAGGATGACAGGGGGATACCAAGATACGCAGTATTTT. Protein sequence: CSARMTGGYQDTQYF.

This clonotype was observed a handful of times. This chain links TRBV5-1 with TRBJ2-3, with D possibly matching TRBD2 (5 bases). This CDR3 contains 16 residues. Germline lookup yields CDR1 SGHRS and CDR2 YFSETQ. Deletions cut 0 bases from V and 0 bases from J, with 11 bases between. CDR3 loop: CASSLEGGQSTDTQYF. In DNA form, the CDR3 reads TGCGCCAGCAGCTTGGAGGGCGGGCAAAGCACAGATACGCAGTATTTT.

The J gene is TRBJ2-3, the V gene TRBV20-1; tentative D call: TRBD2 (5 bases). Per the germline V gene, CDR1 is DFQATT and CDR2 is SNEGSKA (reference sequence). This CDR3 contains 16 residues. Trimming pared 3 bases from V and 2 bases from J, leaving 18 bases between. CDR3 protein: CSASGQSGGYTDTQYF. The CDR3 DNA reads TGCAGTGCTAGCGGCCAAAGTGGCGGGTACACAGATACGCAGTATTTT.

The genes are TRBV20-1 and TRBJ1-5; tentatively, D is TRBD1 (6 bases). V shed 6 bases and J shed 7 bases, with 13 bases lying between them. Germline V gene sequence: CDR1 DFQATT, CDR2 SNEGSKA (reference sequence). CDR3 length equals 12 residues. The CDR3 DNA reads TGCAGTGCAAATACAGGGATGCAGCCCCAGCATTTT. Its protein product is CSANTGMQPQHF.

V gene TRBV5-1 combines with J gene TRBJ1-2; 7 nucleotides align to TRBD1. The V gene's germline CDR1 is SGHRS and CDR2 YFSETQ. Germline trimming cut 1 base from V and 1 base from J; bases unmatched to any gene: 10. The CDR3 is 17 residues long. The CDR3 spells CASSLSGTVNINYGYTF. Written as DNA, the CDR3 is TGCGCCAGCAGCTTGAGTGGGACAGTTAATATTAACTATGGCTACACCTTC.

Only a few counts were recorded for this clonotype. The chain couples TRBV12-3 or TRBV12-4 to TRBJ2-5; 10 positions match TRBD1. The J segment lost 3 bases and the V segment lost 3 bases, leaving 4 bases of the junction unmatched. This CDR3 comprises 15 residues. CDR3 coding DNA: TGTGCCAGCAGTTTTCGACAGGGGGCTGAAGAGACCCAGTACTTC. Translation gives CASSFRQGAEETQYF.

In this sample, this clonotype turned up a few times. The chain has TRBV6-5 and TRBJ2-7; D unclear. V was shortened by 6 bases and J by 0 bases, with 9 bases between the two germline ends. Germline CDR1 reads MNHEY; CDR2 reads SVGAGI. This CDR3 is 13 amino acids long. CDR3 residues: CASSDRSSYEQYF. The CDR3 bases are TGTGCCAGCAGCGACCGGAGCTCCTACGAGCAGTACTTC.

For the CDR3, the DNA is TGTGCCAGCAGTAACCGGGACTCCTACAATGAGCAGTTCTTC. It encodes CASSNRDSYNEQFF. The chain joins TRBV27 to TRBJ2-1, with D perhaps TRBD2 (5 bases). The germline CDR1 and CDR2 sequences are MNHEY and SMNVEV (reference sequence). V was cut by 5 bases and J by 0 bases, with 8 bases left in between. This CDR3 spans 14 amino acids.

This clonotype was seen just once. This chain uses TRBV5-1 with TRBJ2-3; 13 nucleotides agree with TRBD2. The V segment lost 4 bases and the J segment 2 bases; nucleotides outside the gene matches: 7. Germline-derived CDR1 and CDR2 are SGHRS and YFSETQ. This CDR3 comprises 17 residues. As DNA, the CDR3 is TGCGCCAGCAGCCTCCGGACTAGCGGGGGCTCCACAGATACGCAGTATTTT. This encodes CASSLRTSGGSTDTQYF.

The V call is TRBV18, the J call TRBJ2-5, with 8 nucleotides matching TRBD1. Losses at the gene ends were 4 bases for V and 3 bases for J; bases not matched to a gene: 7. Germline CDR1 is KGHSH and CDR2 is LQKENI. The CDR3 runs to 15 residues. The CDR3 DNA is TGTGCCAGCTCACTCTTTCTACAGGGGGAAGAGACCCAGTACTTC. Its translation is CASSLFLQGEETQYF. Combining the CDR3 with reference TRBV18 and TRBJ2-5 gives the whole variable domain NAGVMQNPRHLVRRRGQEARLRCSPMKGHSHVYWYRQLPEEGLKFMVYLQKENIIDESGMPKERFSAEFPKEGPSILRIQQVVRGDSAAYFCASSLFLQGEETQYFGPGTRLLVL.

The V and J genes are TRBV20-1 and TRBJ2-5; 7 bases align to TRBD1. CDR1 is DFQATT and CDR2 is SNEGSKA in the germline V gene (reference sequence). This CDR3 contains 13 residues. J gave up 4 bases and V 3 bases, and 5 bases lay outside the gene matches. The CDR3 nucleotides are TGCAGTGCTAGGGGACAGTTCACAGAGACCCAGTACTTC. Translation gives CSARGQFTETQYF.